This entry lists 10 T cell receptor beta chains sequenced from one sample in a study of T cell responses to AZD1222 COVID-19 vaccine. The assay was immunoSEQ multiplex PCR, and TCRdb's table has in-frame clones only and misses some. This sample has around 180,000 clones; about 86% occur once, and the top ten carry more than 0.4%. The source was peripheral blood, collected on day 0 of AZD1222 vaccination. The receptors stem from an adult in good health.

The J gene is TRBJ1-2, the V gene TRBV4-1; D might be TRBD1 (5 bases). The CDR3 has 16 residues. Germline CDR1 and CDR2: MGHRA and YSYEKL. The germline V and J ends were trimmed by 2 bases and 4 bases, with 17 bases remaining between them. Written as DNA, the CDR3 is TGCGCCAGCAGCCAAAGAGGGGATCAGGGCGCCTATGGCTACACCTTC. Its translation is CASSQRGDQGAYGYTF.

The V gene is TRBV19, the J gene TRBJ1-5, with D perhaps matching TRBD1 (5 bases). CDR3 length: 14 amino acids. The V and J ends lost 6 bases and 1 base respectively, with 10 bases between them. Germline CDR1 is LNHDA and CDR2 is SQIVND (reference sequence). The DNA of the CDR3 is TGTGCCAGTAGGGAGGGGTTCAGCAATCAGCCCCAGCATTTT. Its translation is CASREGFSNQPQHF. Using reference TRBV19 and TRBJ1-5 for the parts outside the CDR3, the full variable domain is DGGITQSPKYLFRKEGQNVTLSCEQNLNHDAMYWYRQDPGQGLRLIYYSQIVNDFQKGDIAEGYSVSREKKESFPLTVTSAQKNPTAFYLCASREGFSNQPQHFGDGTRLSIL.

This rearrangement joins TRBV5-1 to TRBJ2-3, with 10 bases that match TRBD1. The J segment lost 2 bases and the V segment lost 1 base, leaving 4 bases of the junction unmatched. Germline V lookup: CDR1 SGHRS, CDR2 YFSETQ. The CDR3 contains 16 residues. The CDR3 DNA reads TGCGCCAGCAGCTTGAAGGGACAGGGGTACACAGATACGCAGTATTTT. It encodes CASSLKGQGYTDTQYF.

This chain uses TRBV3-1 (or the pseudogene TRBV3-2) with TRBJ1-2; D ambiguous. The CDR3 extends over 16 amino acids. Trimming stripped 1 base from V and 8 bases from J, with 20 bases between. CDR1 is LGHDT, CDR2 YNNKEL, per germline (reference sequence). CDR3 region: CASSQGRSGGLIGYTF. CDR3 nucleotide sequence: TGTGCCAGCAGCCAAGGAAGATCAGGAGGGCTAATCGGCTACACCTTC.

The chain carries TRBV28 and TRBJ1-1, with 10 bases lining up with TRBD1. The J segment lost 7 bases and the V segment lost 6 bases, leaving 5 bases of the junction unmatched. The CDR3 runs to 13 residues. Germline V gene sequence: CDR1 MDHEN, CDR2 SYDVKM. CDR3: CASSSTGGFEAFF. For the CDR3, the DNA is TGTGCCAGCAGCTCGACAGGGGGCTTTGAAGCTTTCTTT. Together with reference TRBV28 and TRBJ1-1, the CDR3 gives the full variable domain: DVKVTQSSRYLVKRTGEKVFLECVQDMDHENMFWYRQDPGLGLRLIYFSYDVKMKEKGDIPEGYSVSREKKERFSLILESASTNQTSMYLCASSSTGGFEAFFGQGTRLTVV.

With respect to this clone: The same CDR3 arises from other DNA sequences in this sample as well. The chain recombines TRBV28 with TRBJ1-1; D is ambiguous. The CDR3 length is 12 residues. Germline lookup yields CDR1 MDHEN and CDR2 SYDVKM. The V gene lost 6 bases and the J gene lost 3 bases, with 8 bases spanning the gap. CDR3 coding DNA: TGTGCCAGCAGCCCACCTTACACTGAAGCTTTCTTT. Translating gives CASSPPYTEAFF.

This chain uses TRBV27 with TRBJ2-5; 7 positions agree with TRBD1. V dropped 3 bases and J dropped 3; count of bases not matched to a gene: 7. CDR1 and CDR2 from the germline V gene are MNHEY and SMNVEV (reference sequence). The CDR3 contains 15 residues. The CDR3 loop reads CASSFPGQEEETQYF. The CDR3 bases are TGTGCCAGCAGTTTCCCTGGACAGGAGGAAGAGACCCAGTACTTC.

This chain joins TRBV4-3 and TRBJ1-3, with a weak D call TRBD1 (6 bases). V was trimmed by 0 bases and J by 16 bases, leaving 22 bases between them. Per the germline V gene, CDR1 is LGHNA and CDR2 is YSLEER. The CDR3 runs 15 residues. The CDR3 sequence is CASSQDHSQGFTPYF. CDR3 sequence (DNA): TGCGCCAGCAGCCAAGACCACAGTCAGGGGTTTACTCCGTATTTT.

The rearrangement uses TRBV24-1 and TRBJ1-2, with 12 bases aligning to TRBD1. The CDR3 consists of 15 residues. Trimming cost V 1 base and J 8 bases; bases outside gene matches: 4. The germline V gene has CDR1 KGHDR and CDR2 SFDVKD. The chain's CDR3 is CATSDLGTGGWGYTF. CDR3 sequence (DNA): TGTGCCACCAGTGATTTAGGGACAGGGGGCTGGGGCTACACCTTC.

The V gene is TRBV7-6, the J gene TRBJ2-1; 7 bases line up with TRBD1. Germline lookup yields CDR1 SGHVS and CDR2 FNYEAQ. The V segment lost 5 bases and the J segment 6 bases; nucleotides outside the gene matches: 10. The CDR3 sequence is 15 residues long. CDR3 coding DNA: TGTGCCAGCAGCCCGCTGACAGGGACGGGCAATGAGCAGTTCTTC. Translating it yields CASSPLTGTGNEQFF.